This T cell receptor beta chain was obtained from a study of T cells in Graves' hyperthyroidism and ophthalmopathy. Study-wide context: Peripheral blood collection took place at initial diagnosis, before any treatment.

Among ophthalmopathy patients, the Clinical Activity Score reached at least 3, the NOSPECS grade reached at least 4, and duration remained under 3 months. Uncontrolled infections, other autoimmune diseases, pregnancy or lactation led to exclusion of patients. Amplification of TCR beta CDR3 regions was performed using RNA transcripts as template. Carried out on the TCR CDR3, a first-round RT-PCR used the HTBI primer set. TCRdb passed the multiplex PCR reads through MiXCR, listing each CDR3 protein once. The table records 600,000 to 650,000 distinct CDR3 sequences, about 20% of them present only once. Germline loops: CDR1 GTSNPN, CDR2 SVGIG (reference sequence). This CDR3 contains 16 residues. V trimming: 2 bases; J trimming: 1 base; junction bases outside the gene matches: 4.

Sequencing was done on a sample of blood. The rearrangement uses TRBV30 and TRBJ2-7, with 14 nucleotides matching TRBD2. The origin of this receptor is a man aged 25-45 years with Graves' ophthalmopathy. DNA of the CDR3: TGTGCCTGGAGTAAAGGACTAGCGGGAGGTTCCTACGAGCAGTACTTC. Protein: CAWSKGLAGGSYEQYF. Full variable domain (rest looked up from reference TRBV30 and TRBJ2-7): SQTIHQWPATLVQPVGSPLSLECTVEGTSNPNLYWYRQAAGRGLQLLFYSVGIGQISSEVPQNLSASRPQDRQFILSSKKLLLSDSGFYLCAWSKGLAGGSYEQYFGPGTRLTVT.